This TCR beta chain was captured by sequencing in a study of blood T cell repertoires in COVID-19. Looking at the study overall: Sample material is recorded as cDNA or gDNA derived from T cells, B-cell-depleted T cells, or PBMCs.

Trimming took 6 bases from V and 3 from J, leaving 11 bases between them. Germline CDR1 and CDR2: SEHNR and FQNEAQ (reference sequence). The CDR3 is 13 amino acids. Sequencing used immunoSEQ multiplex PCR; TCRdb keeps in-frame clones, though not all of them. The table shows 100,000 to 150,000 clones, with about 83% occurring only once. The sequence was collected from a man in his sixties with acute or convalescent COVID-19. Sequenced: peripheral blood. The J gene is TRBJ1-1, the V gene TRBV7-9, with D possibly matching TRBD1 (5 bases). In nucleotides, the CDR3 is TGTGCCAGCAGAAAGGCGGGGGACACTGAAGCTTTCTTT. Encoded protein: CASRKAGDTEAFF.